The sequence of this T cell receptor beta chain was determined in a study of cytomegalovirus exposure and HLA in healthy donors. PCR was performed using 60 Vbeta and 13 Jbeta primers. Some clones are missing from TCRdb's copy, which holds only in-frame ones; the method was immunoSEQ multiplex PCR. The sample includes 200,000 or so clones, 82% of them seen just once. As for this clone: What it recognizes is unknown.

Study-level results: Prior analysis indicated that the majority of TCR beta V segments exhibited productivity approximately 87% or approximately 30% of the time.

The CDR3 length is 13 residues. The germline V gene encodes CDR1 SEHNR and CDR2 FQNEAQ (reference sequence). The J segment lost 7 bases and the V segment lost 5 bases, leaving 4 bases of the junction unmatched. Input material: PBMCs. This receptor was taken from a woman aged 45 to 65 in good health and CMV-seropositive. This sequence joins TRBV7-9 and TRBJ1-1; TRBD1 matches 10 bases. The CDR3 region has the DNA TGTGCCAGCAGCAAAGGACAGGGGGGTGAAGCTTTCTTT. This translates into CASSKGQGGEAFF.